These T cell receptor beta chains were read from a single sample in a study of T cell repertoires and HLA-DP antigens. Sequencing used immunoSEQ multiplex PCR; TCRdb keeps in-frame clones, though not all of them. The repertoire has some 110,000 clones, about 91% of them found once; the top ten carry less than 0.35%. Their target antigens are unknown. Input material: CD4+ T cells from PBMCs. These receptor sequences come from a woman in her late teens or twenties in good health and CMV-seronegative. CDR3s include the opening cysteine and the closing phenylalanine or tryptophan. A D gene is named only where the DNA matches it firmly. Rows may omit the clone size; those that give it use once, few, many or a size class.

v_call: TRBV9; d_call: TRBD1; clone_size: -; j_call: TRBJ2-1; cdr3_aa: CASSPQQGSSYNEQFF; cdr3_nt: TGTGCCAGCAGCCCGCAACAGGGGAGCTCCTACAATGAGCAGTTCTTC
v_call: TRBV7-9; d_call: TRBD1; clone_size: -; j_call: TRBJ2-3; cdr3_aa: CASRGDRGTTDTQYF; cdr3_nt: TGTGCCAGCAGGGGGGACAGGGGTACCACAGATACGCAGTATTTT
v_call: TRBV6-5; d_call: TRBD1; clone_size: few; j_call: TRBJ1-5; cdr3_aa: CASQSTGGQPQHF; cdr3_nt: TGTGCCAGCCAATCTACAGGGGGCCAGCCCCAGCATTTT
v_call: TRBV11-2; d_call: -; clone_size: once; j_call: TRBJ1-5; cdr3_aa: CASSPTGGGNQPQHF; cdr3_nt: TGTGCCAGCAGCCCCACCGGAGGGGGCAATCAGCCCCAGCATTTT
v_call: TRBV28; d_call: -; clone_size: -; j_call: TRBJ2-6; cdr3_aa: CASSLGGSGANVLTF; cdr3_nt: TGTGCCAGCAGTTTAGGAGGGTCTGGGGCCAACGTCCTGACTTTC
v_call: TRBV5-1; d_call: TRBD1; clone_size: -; j_call: TRBJ1-6; cdr3_aa: CASSPFGQGLDSPLHF; cdr3_nt: TGCGCCAGCAGCCCCTTTGGACAGGGCCTTGATTCACCCCTCCACTTT
v_call: TRBV6-1; d_call: TRBD1; clone_size: once; j_call: TRBJ1-5; cdr3_aa: CASSVTGGTQPQHF; cdr3_nt: TGTGCCAGCAGCGTTACAGGGGGCACTCAGCCCCAGCATTTT
v_call: TRBV10-3; d_call: -; clone_size: once; j_call: TRBJ1-2; cdr3_aa: CAISESPGLHYGYTF; cdr3_nt: TGTGCCATCAGTGAGTCGCCTGGACTTCACTATGGCTACACCTTC
v_call: TRBV9; d_call: TRBD1; clone_size: -; j_call: TRBJ1-2; cdr3_aa: CASSVRGQGDYGYTF; cdr3_nt: TGTGCCAGCAGCGTAAGAGGTCAGGGGGACTATGGCTACACCTTC
v_call: TRBV7-3; d_call: -; clone_size: -; j_call: TRBJ1-5; cdr3_aa: CASSLGPGDGNQPQHF; cdr3_nt: TGTGCCAGCAGCTTAGGGCCAGGGGACGGCAATCAGCCCCAGCATTTT
v_call: TRBV19; d_call: TRBD1; clone_size: -; j_call: TRBJ2-5; cdr3_aa: CASSIGTGRETQYF; cdr3_nt: TGTGCCAGTAGTATAGGGACAGGGCGAGAGACCCAGTACTTC
v_call: TRBV2; d_call: -; clone_size: -; j_call: TRBJ1-1; cdr3_aa: CANTIGSRTEAFF; cdr3_nt: TGTGCCAACACAATTGGGTCAAGGACTGAAGCTTTCTTT
v_call: TRBV6-5; d_call: TRBD2; clone_size: -; j_call: TRBJ2-7; cdr3_aa: CASSRTSGTGEQYF; cdr3_nt: TGTGCCAGCAGTCGGACTAGCGGGACGGGTGAGCAGTACTTC
v_call: TRBV7-9; d_call: TRBD1; clone_size: -; j_call: TRBJ2-1; cdr3_aa: CASSPGTGDSNEQFF; cdr3_nt: TGTGCCAGCAGCCCCGGGACAGGCGATTCCAATGAGCAGTTCTTC
v_call: TRBV19; d_call: TRBD1; clone_size: -; j_call: TRBJ2-2; cdr3_aa: CASNQPGQGTGELFF; cdr3_nt: TGTGCCAGTAACCAACCGGGACAGGGAACCGGGGAGCTGTTTTTT
v_call: TRBV27; d_call: TRBD1; clone_size: -; j_call: TRBJ1-5; cdr3_aa: CASRRQGAYQPQHF; cdr3_nt: TGTGCCAGCAGACGACAGGGGGCTTATCAGCCCCAGCATTTT